The 8 T cell receptor beta chains below all came from one sample that was sequenced in a study of shared T cell receptors in the human thymus. Some clones are missing from TCRdb's copy, which holds only in-frame ones; the method was immunoSEQ multiplex PCR. Found here are 600,000 to 900,000 clones, roughly 88% of them singletons; the top ten hold around 0.0099%. These same data were also listed under a study on human thymus T cells.

The sequenced sample consisted of thymocytes. Receptors were obtained from a girl under three years old with a congenital heart defect.

The chain uses TRBV19 and TRBJ2-5; possible D gene TRBD2, 6 bases. Trimming left V 3 bases short and J 5 bases short, with 13 bases between. This CDR3 comprises 14 residues. Germline V lookup: CDR1 LNHDA, CDR2 SQIVND (reference sequence). The CDR3 reads CASSIRYSGETQYF. Written as DNA, the CDR3 is TGTGCCAGTAGTATCCGGTACAGCGGGGAGACCCAGTACTTC.

This chain connects TRBV30 to TRBJ1-2; TRBD1 is a possible D gene (6 bases). The V end lost 2 bases, the J end lost 4 bases, and 20 bases lay between the germline ends. From germline, CDR1 is GTSNPN and CDR2 SVGIG (reference sequence). The CDR3 covers 16 residues. CDR3 loop: CAWSLIRNRATYGYTF. CDR3 DNA: TGTGCCTGGAGTTTGATTCGGAACAGGGCGACCTATGGCTACACCTTC.

The J gene is TRBJ2-7, the V gene TRBV2, with 8 bases fitting TRBD1. Germline CDR1 and CDR2: SNHLY and FYNNEI. The CDR3 totals 18 residues. The V and J ends lost 8 bases and 4 bases, in that order; junction bases with no gene match: 22. CDR3 in amino acids: CASWGRQGQRVPQYEQYF. CDR3 nucleotides: TGTGCCAGCTGGGGGAGACAGGGGCAAAGGGTCCCTCAATACGAGCAGTACTTC. The full variable domain, with the rest looked up from reference TRBV2 and TRBJ2-7, is EPEVTQTPSHQVTQMGQEVILRCVPISNHLYFYWYRQILGQKVEFLVSFYNNEISEKSEIFDDQFSVERPDGSNFTLKIRSTKLEDSAMYFCASWGRQGQRVPQYEQYFGPGTRLTVT.

The V gene is TRBV5-4, the J gene TRBJ2-7, with 7 nucleotides matching TRBD1. Germline assignment: CDR1 SGHNT and CDR2 YYREEE (reference sequence). The CDR3 consists of 13 residues. V was clipped by 0 bases and J by 6 bases; unmatched bases: 3. The CDR3 DNA reads TGTGCCAGCAGCTTGGAAACAGGGGCCGAGCAGTACTTC. The encoded protein is CASSLETGAEQYF.

This chain uses TRBV5-6 with TRBJ2-3; 12 positions match TRBD2. CDR3 length equals 17 residues. Germline CDR1 is SGHDT and CDR2 is YYEEEE. The V gene end was trimmed by 4 bases and the J gene end by 6 bases; junction bases not matched to a gene: 12. The chain's CDR3 is CASSLAASGGVRDTQYF. In DNA, the CDR3 is TGTGCCAGCAGCCTGGCGGCTAGCGGGGGGGTTCGGGATACGCAGTATTTT. The variable domain in full, with the rest retrieved from reference TRBV5-6 and TRBJ2-3, is DAGVTQSPTHLIKTRGQQVTLRCSPKSGHDTVSWYQQALGQGPQFIFQYYEEEERQRGNFPDRFSGHQFPNYSSELNVNALLLGDSALYLCASSLAASGGVRDTQYFGPGTRLTVL.

This sequence joins TRBV21-1 and TRBJ1-5; the D call in the table, TRBD1, was not verified against the DNA. TRBV21-1 is a recognized pseudogene. The CDR3 totals 15 residues. The CDR3 DNA follows: TGTGCCAGCAGCCACAGGGGAAAAGAGGATCAGCCCCAGCATTTT. Protein sequence: CASSHRGKEDQPQHF.

The CDR3, as DNA: TGTGCCAGCAGCCATGCCGGAGAACGGTTCCTGGGGAGGACTGAAGCTTTCTTT. Protein sequence: CASSHAGERFLGRTEAFF. This rearrangement joins TRBV7-4 to TRBJ1-1, with D unclear. The CDR3 consists of 18 residues. Germline V gene lookup returns CDR1 SGHVT and CDR2 SQSDAQ. Trimming removed 5 bases at V and 5 bases at J, with 27 bases between.

The rearrangement joins TRBV5-6 to TRBJ1-1; D might be TRBD1 (6 bases). Per the germline V gene, CDR1 is SGHDT and CDR2 is YYEEEE. V gave up 4 bases and J gave up 5 bases, with 15 bases separating them. CDR3 length: 14 amino acids. CDR3 sequence reads: CASSTTRGGTEAFF. In nucleotides, the CDR3 is TGTGCCAGCAGCACTACCAGGGGTGGGACTGAAGCTTTCTTT. Based on the CDR3 plus reference TRBV5-6 and TRBJ1-1, the full variable domain is DAGVTQSPTHLIKTRGQQVTLRCSPKSGHDTVSWYQQALGQGPQFIFQYYEEEERQRGNFPDRFSGHQFPNYSSELNVNALLLGDSALYLCASSTTRGGTEAFFGQGTRLTVV.